Each of the 30 T cell receptor beta chains below was sequenced from the same sample in a study of T cell repertoires in cytomegalovirus infection. One entry per CDR3 protein results from TCRdb running MiXCR on the reads. The profile shows some 940,000 distinct CDR3 sequences, around 32% of them singletons. Their recognized antigens are unknown. The sequenced sample was cultured CD8+ T cells from PBMCs, obtained from culture after CMV antigen stimulation. Receptor source: a human donor in good health (CMV status not recorded). Some clones in this sample may be carry-over from other donors' samples.

This clonotype turned up a few times. This chain links TRBV7-9 with TRBJ2-5, with 7 bases aligning to TRBD2. CDR3 length: 15 amino acids. J lost 5 bases, V lost 5 bases, and 11 bases had no gene match. Germline lookup yields CDR1 SEHNR and CDR2 FQNEAQ (reference sequence). CDR3 DNA sequence: TGTGCCAGCAGCCGCTTGCAGGGAGGGAAGGAGACCCAGTACTTC. As protein: CASSRLQGGKETQYF.

This clonotype appeared a few times. This chain links TRBV6-1 with TRBJ2-5; a weak D match, TRBD2 (6 bases). Trimming pared 7 bases from V and 5 bases from J, leaving 17 bases between. The germline V gene encodes CDR1 MNHNS and CDR2 SASEGT. This CDR3 is 14 amino acids long. CDR3 DNA sequence: TGTGCCAGCACCAACGAGACTAGTTTGGAGACCCAGTACTTC. Translated: CASTNETSLETQYF.

The chain carries TRBV12-3 or TRBV12-4 and TRBJ2-2; TRBD1 agrees at 9 bases. Losses at the gene ends were 4 bases for V and 5 bases for J; bases not matched to a gene: 11. This CDR3 has 17 amino acids. The CDR3 bases are TGTGCCAGCAGTTCGCAAAGGGACAGGGTTTTTACCGGGGAGCTGTTTTTT. Translating it yields CASSSQRDRVFTGELFF.

The chain employs TRBV5-1 and TRBJ1-1; D is ambiguous. The CDR3 has 14 residues. Germline loops: CDR1 SGHRS, CDR2 YFSETQ. With 6 bases removed from V and 2 bases from J, the gap between germline ends came to 14 bases. DNA for the CDR3: TGCGCCAGCAAGGATAGTCAGTATAACACTGAAGCTTTCTTT. Its protein product is CASKDSQYNTEAFF. Filled out from reference TRBV5-1 and TRBJ1-1, the complete variable domain reads KAGVTQTPRYLIKTRGQQVTLSCSPISGHRSVSWYQQTPGQGLQFLFEYFSETQRNKGNFPGRFSGRQFSNSRSEMNVSTLELGDSALYLCASKDSQYNTEAFFGQGTRLTVV.

Worth noting for this clonotype: A junction end diverges from the germline sequence, so it may reflect a read error. The V gene is TRBV7-6, the J gene TRBJ2-1, with D perhaps TRBD2 (6 bases). The germline V gene encodes CDR1 SGHVS and CDR2 FNYEAQ. This CDR3 is built from 14 residues. The DNA of the CDR3 is TGTGCCAACAGCTTAGGACGCGGGGTCAATGAGCAGTTCTTC. This sequence encodes CANSLGRGVNEQFF.

The chain employs TRBV12-3 or TRBV12-4 and TRBJ2-2; tentatively, D is TRBD2 (5 bases). The CDR3 is made up of 13 amino acids. V was shortened by 5 bases and J by 6 bases, with 10 bases between the two germline ends. The CDR3 bases are TGTGCCAGCAGTGAGGACTTGTCCGGGGAGCTGTTTTTT. Translated: CASSEDLSGELFF.

This clonotype turned up a few times. The chain couples TRBV7-9 to TRBJ1-2; D remains ambiguous. The CDR3 runs 12 residues. Between the trimmed V and J ends, which lost 0 bases and 10 bases, there was a span of 9 bases. The germline gives CDR1 SEHNR, CDR2 FQNEAQ (reference sequence). Here the CDR3 DNA reads TGTGCCAGCAGCTTAGCGAGCCAACCCTACACCTTC. Its translation: CASSLASQPYTF.

The rearrangement links TRBV6-6 to TRBJ2-7; D possibly corresponds to TRBD2 (6 bases). Germline CDR1 reads MNHNY; CDR2 reads SVGAGI (reference sequence). Trimming took 2 bases from V and 6 from J, leaving 11 bases between them. The CDR3 contains 13 residues. The CDR3 DNA follows: TGTGCCAGCAGTTACGCTGGAGGGACCGAGCAGTACGTC. This sequence encodes CASSYAGGTEQYV.

This clonotype was detected ten times or more. The chain combines TRBV7-9 with TRBJ2-3; no clear D. CDR1 and CDR2 from the germline V gene are SEHNR and FQNEAQ (reference sequence). CDR3 size: 12 residues. V was pared by 6 bases and J by 4 bases, with 8 bases between. CDR3 DNA: TGTGCCAGCAGTCCAGGACCAGATACGCAGTATTTT. Protein product: CASSPGPDTQYF. Looking up the rest from reference TRBV7-9 and TRBJ2-3 gives the full variable domain: DTGVSQNPRHKITKRGQNVTFRCDPISEHNRLYWYRQTLGQGPEFLTYFQNEAQLEKSRLLSDRFSAERPKGSFSTLEIQRTEQGDSAMYLCASSPGPDTQYFGPGTRLTVL.

The chain is built from TRBV28 and TRBJ2-7; D is undetermined. Per germline, CDR1 MDHEN and CDR2 SYDVKM. CDR3 length: 12 residues. V was trimmed by 3 bases and J by 4 bases, leaving 7 bases between them. The CDR3 loop reads CASSLRRYEQYF. The CDR3 region has the DNA TGTGCCAGCAGTTTGAGGAGATACGAGCAGTACTTC.

This clonotype was seen only a few times. The J gene is TRBJ2-6, the V gene TRBV27; TRBD1 agrees at 10 bases. This CDR3 comprises 21 residues. The V gene's germline CDR1 is MNHEY and CDR2 SMNVEV (reference sequence). The junction had 14 bases not matched to a gene; V was cut back by 3 bases and J by 0 bases. The CDR3 sequence is CASSFVGGTGELHSGANVLTF. The DNA for the CDR3 is TGTGCCAGCAGTTTTGTCGGTGGGACAGGGGAACTACACTCTGGGGCCAACGTCCTGACTTTC.

This CDR3 reads CSVAHSLNTEAFF. Written as DNA, the CDR3 is TGCAGCGTTGCTCACAGCCTGAACACTGAAGCTTTCTTT. This chain joins TRBV29-1 and TRBJ1-1; D gene unclear. The V and J ends lost 4 bases and 0 bases respectively, with 9 bases between them. CDR3 length: 13 residues. The germline CDR1 and CDR2 sequences are SQVTM and ANQGSEA.

The genes are TRBV6-5 and TRBJ2-4; 9 bases are shared with TRBD1. V was pared by 1 base and J by 5 bases, with 3 bases of the junction left unmatched. Looked up from germline, CDR1 is MNHEY and CDR2 is SVGAGI. This CDR3 region has 15 residues. The CDR3, as DNA: TGTGCCAGCAGTTACTTACAGGGGGCTGAAAACATTCAGTACTTC. This sequence encodes CASSYLQGAENIQYF.

This clonotype was observed many times. The chain carries TRBV7-8 and TRBJ2-5, with 8 bases fitting TRBD2. The J segment lost 12 bases and the V segment lost 0 bases, leaving 9 bases of the junction unmatched. The CDR3 loop spans 14 amino acids. The germline V gene encodes CDR1 SGHVS and CDR2 FQNEAQ. CDR3 amino acids: CASSLAGGLVDKYF. In nucleotides, the CDR3 is TGTGCCAGCAGCTTAGCTGGGGGACTAGTAGATAAGTACTTC.

The chain uses TRBV6-1 and TRBJ1-2, with a tentative D call TRBD1 (6 bases). Germline V gives CDR1 MNHNS, CDR2 SASEGT. There are 14 residues in the CDR3. Trimming left V 1 base short and J 5 bases short, with 11 bases between. The CDR3 loop reads CASSEVGGGYGYTF. The CDR3 bases are TGTGCCAGCAGTGAAGTCGGGGGCGGGTATGGCTACACCTTC.

This clonotype has a handful of counts. V gene TRBV11-2 combines with J gene TRBJ2-1; a possible D gene is TRBD1 (5 bases). Germline-derived CDR1 and CDR2 are SGHAT and FQNNGV. Trimming took off 5 bases at V and 3 bases at J, with 17 bases between the two ends. The CDR3 is 16 residues long. In DNA form, the CDR3 reads TGTGCCAGCAGCCCCGAAGGGCCAGGGATCTACAATGAGCAGTTCTTC. Its protein product is CASSPEGPGIYNEQFF.

CDR3 bases: TGTGCCAGCAGTTACCCGACAGCGGGGGGGCCCACAGATACGCAGTATTTT. This encodes CASSYPTAGGPTDTQYF. The chain uses TRBV6-5 and TRBJ2-3; 10 bases match TRBD2. The trim removed 2 bases at V and 2 bases at J, leaving 7 bases unmatched. Germline CDR1 is MNHEY and CDR2 is SVGAGI. The CDR3 length is 17 residues.

The table lists this clonotype with many counts. The rearrangement joins TRBV6-1 to TRBJ1-1; D remains unclear. The CDR3 runs 14 residues. Trimming removed 0 bases from V and 0 bases from J, with 5 bases in between. CDR1 and CDR2 (germline): MNHNS, SASEGT. The CDR3 protein is CASSEASLNTEAFF. The CDR3 coding sequence is TGTGCCAGCAGTGAAGCGTCGTTGAACACTGAAGCTTTCTTT.

V and J are TRBV27 and TRBJ2-7, with 12 bases lining up with TRBD2. V gave up 5 bases and J gave up 6 bases; unmatched junction bases: 5. This CDR3 is 14 amino acids long. CDR1 is MNHEY, CDR2 SMNVEV, per germline (reference sequence). The CDR3 sequence is CASSPGLAGTEQYV. CDR3 DNA sequence: TGTGCCAGCAGTCCTGGACTAGCGGGGACCGAGCAGTACGTC.

To note about this clonotype: The germline gene is not matched at one end of the junction; a read error may be the cause. The chain couples TRBV6-1 to TRBJ2-7; 9 bases map to TRBD2. The V gene's germline CDR1 is MNHNS and CDR2 SASEGT. This CDR3 contains 15 residues. The CDR3 loop is CANSEERGVSYEQYF. As DNA, the CDR3 is TGTGCCAACAGTGAAGAGCGGGGGGTCTCCTACGAGCAGTACTTC.

V is TRBV4-3 and J is TRBJ2-2; 8 positions agree with TRBD1. The J segment lost 6 bases and the V segment lost 3 bases, leaving 6 bases of the junction unmatched. The CDR3 covers 15 residues. Germline V gene data show CDR1 as LGHNA and CDR2 as YSLEER. The CDR3 reads CASSQGTGGSGELFF. In DNA form, the CDR3 reads TGCGCCAGCAGCCAGGGGACAGGCGGATCCGGGGAGCTGTTTTTT.

This clonotype was seen only a few times. The CDR3 sequence is CASDRGSTEAFF. Here the CDR3 DNA reads TGTGCCAGCGACAGGGGTAGCACTGAAGCTTTCTTT. V usage is TRBV19 and J usage is TRBJ1-1, with 8 nucleotides matching TRBD1. Germline V CDR1 and CDR2: LNHDA, SQIVND (reference sequence). The CDR3 runs 12 residues. V was pared by 9 bases and J by 4 bases, with 4 bases of the junction left unmatched.

The chain employs TRBV6-6 and TRBJ2-5; 12 bases align to TRBD2. V was clipped by 7 bases and J by 5 bases; unmatched bases: 8. The CDR3 runs to 15 residues. In germline, CDR1 is MNHNY, CDR2 SVGAGI (reference sequence). The CDR3, as DNA: TGTGCCAGCACCCTCCTAGCGGGGGGGGGGGAGACCCAGTACTTC. It encodes CASTLLAGGGETQYF.

About this clonotype itself: Germline is not matched at one junction end, which may reflect a read error. This sequence joins TRBV12-3 or TRBV12-4 and TRBJ1-1; D is possibly TRBD1 (6 bases). This CDR3 comprises 11 residues. In DNA form, the CDR3 reads TGTGCCAGCAGAGGGGGTCTCGACCTTTTCTTC. This encodes CASRGGLDLFF.

The chain links TRBV7-4 to TRBJ1-3, with D uncertain. From germline, CDR1 is SGHVT and CDR2 SQSDAQ. This CDR3 is built from 15 residues. Trimming removed 6 bases at V and 2 bases at J, with 14 bases between. The CDR3 loop reads CASRASDEPGNTIYF. CDR3 nucleotides: TGTGCCAGCAGGGCCTCAGACGAGCCTGGAAACACCATATATTTT.

V gene TRBV6-6 combines with J gene TRBJ2-2; possibly TRBD1 for D (5 bases). The CDR3 sequence is 13 residues long. V was trimmed by 10 bases and J by 5 bases, leaving 14 bases between them. Germline CDR1 MNHNY, CDR2 SVGAGI (reference sequence). The CDR3, as DNA: TGTGCCACCAGGGCAAAGGGAACCGGGGAGCTGTTTTTT. Protein product: CATRAKGTGELFF.

The chain carries TRBV3-1 and TRBJ1-1; D call uncertain. The CDR3 extends over 15 amino acids. Germline CDR1 reads LGHDT; CDR2 reads YNNKEL (reference sequence). V lost 6 bases and J lost 0, with 14 bases in between. DNA of the CDR3: TGTGCCAGCAGTATGTCGGCAGCTTTGAACACTGAAGCTTTCTTT. Translated, it gives CASSMSAALNTEAFF.

This clonotype was picked up many times. V usage is TRBV7-6 and J usage is TRBJ1-4; tentatively, D is TRBD1 (6 bases). V lost 5 bases, J lost 8 bases, and 18 bases lay in between. CDR1 and CDR2 from the germline V gene are SGHVS and FNYEAQ. CDR3 length equals 15 residues. The CDR3 DNA is TGTGCCAGCAGCGATTACGGGGGCATGAGGGAAAAACTGTTTTTT. Protein product: CASSDYGGMREKLFF.

The CDR3 here is CASSGQEGAYSGNTIYF. The CDR3 DNA reads TGTGCCAGTAGTGGACAGGAAGGAGCTTATTCTGGAAACACCATATATTTT. V gene TRBV19 combines with J gene TRBJ1-3; 7 bases agree with TRBD1. The CDR3 loop spans 17 amino acids. Germline V gene sequence: CDR1 LNHDA, CDR2 SQIVND (reference sequence). J lost 1 base, V lost 5 bases, and 11 bases had no gene match.

This chain connects TRBV6-5 to TRBJ1-2; D unclear. Germline V gene data show CDR1 as MNHEY and CDR2 as SVGAGI. This CDR3 comprises 15 residues. V lost 2 bases, J lost 5 bases, and 15 bases lay in between. CDR3 sequence (DNA): TGTGCCAGCAGTTACGGGGAAACGGACCTATATGGCTACACCTTC. Its protein product is CASSYGETDLYGYTF.